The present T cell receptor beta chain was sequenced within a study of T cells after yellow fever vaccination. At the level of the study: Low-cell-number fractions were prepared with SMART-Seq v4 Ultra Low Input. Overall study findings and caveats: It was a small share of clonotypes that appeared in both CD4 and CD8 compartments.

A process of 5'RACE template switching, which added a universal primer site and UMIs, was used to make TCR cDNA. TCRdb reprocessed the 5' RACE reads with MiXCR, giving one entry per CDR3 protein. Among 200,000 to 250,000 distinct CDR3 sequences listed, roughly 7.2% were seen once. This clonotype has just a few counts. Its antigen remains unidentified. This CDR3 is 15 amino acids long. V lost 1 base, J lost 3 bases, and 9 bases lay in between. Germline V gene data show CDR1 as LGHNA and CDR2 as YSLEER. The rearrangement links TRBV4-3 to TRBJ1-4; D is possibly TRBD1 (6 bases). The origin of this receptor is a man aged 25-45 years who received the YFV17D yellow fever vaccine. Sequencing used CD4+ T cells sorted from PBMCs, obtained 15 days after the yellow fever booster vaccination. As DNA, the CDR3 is TGCGCCAGCAGCCAAGCGGGGGCAGCTAATGAAAAACTGTTTTTT. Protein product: CASSQAGAANEKLFF.